This is a list of T cell receptor beta chains from one sample in a study of blood T cell repertoires in COVID-19. Generated by immunoSEQ multiplex PCR, the TCRdb table keeps only in-frame clones and is missing some. The repertoire holds roughly 440,000 clones, with about 91% as singletons. The material sequenced was peripheral blood. The source of these receptors is a woman aged 45 to 65 with COVID-19, enrolled during active disease. Both conserved end residues are part of each CDR3. The order of the fields is V gene, D gene, clone size, J gene, CDR3 DNA, CDR3 protein. The D gene is left open where the match is weak. Expanded clones are given a class, and other clones once, few, many or no size at all.

>TRBV28|TRBD1|-|TRBJ1-1
TGTGCCAGCAGCAAAGGGACAGGGGAATTGAACACTGAAGCTTTCTTT
CASSKGTGELNTEAFF
>TRBV7-2|-|-|TRBJ2-1
TGTGCCAGCAGCTTTGATCCCAGGAGGGCCTACAATGAGCAGTTCTTC
CASSFDPRRAYNEQFF
>TRBV9|TRBD1|-|TRBJ1-2
TGTGCCAGCAGCGTCGGGACCGGGACAGGGGGCTACTATGGCTACACCTTC
CASSVGTGTGGYYGYTF
>TRBV14|TRBD1|-|TRBJ1-6
TGTGCCAGCAGTTTCACAGGGGGCTCACCCCTCCACTTT
CASSFTGGSPLHF
>TRBV6-5|TRBD1|-|TRBJ1-2
TGTGCCAGCAGCAGACAGGGGGCTAACTATGGCTACACCTTC
CASSRQGANYGYTF
>TRBV6-1|-|-|TRBJ1-1
TGTGCCAGCAGTGATTTGTACACACCGAACACTGAAGCTTTCTTT
CASSDLYTPNTEAFF
>TRBV9|-|-|TRBJ2-3
TGTGCCAGCAGCGTAGACGGACTCGTCACAGATACGCAGTATTTT
CASSVDGLVTDTQYF
>TRBV5-1|TRBD1|-|TRBJ2-5
TGCGCCAGCAGCAGGGGACAGGGAAAAGAGACCCAGTACTTC
CASSRGQGKETQYF
>TRBV2|TRBD2|-|TRBJ2-1
TGTGCCAGCCCCCCGGGCCTAGCGGGGCCCAATGAGCAGTTCTTC
CASPPGLAGPNEQFF
>TRBV5-1|TRBD2|-|TRBJ2-5
TGCGCCAGCAGCTTTAGCGGGGCCATACAAGAGACCCAGTACTTC
CASSFSGAIQETQYF
>TRBV6-5|TRBD1|-|TRBJ1-2
TGTGCCAGCAGCGACAGGGACTATGGCTACACCTTC
CASSDRDYGYTF
>TRBV7-9|-|few|TRBJ1-5
TGTGCCAGCGGCCCACAGGGTAGCAATCAGCCCCAGCATTTT
CASGPQGSNQPQHF
>TRBV9|-|-|TRBJ1-4
TGTGCCAGCAGCGTAGCGGGGTCGGGTGAAAAACTGTTTTTT
CASSVAGSGEKLFF
>TRBV3-1/TRBV3-2|TRBD2|-|TRBJ2-2
TGTGCCAGCAGCCGCTCAAAGGGACTAGCGGGGGTCGGGGAGCTGTTTTTT
CASSRSKGLAGVGELFF
>TRBV5-1|TRBD1|-|TRBJ1-2
TGCGCCAGCAGCTTGGGAGGTAGTAGGGGGCGACATGGCTACACCTTC
CASSLGGSRGRHGYTF
>TRBV29-1|TRBD1|once|TRBJ2-1
TGCAGCGTTCGAGCAGGGGGCGGATTGACTCCAACCTACAATGAGCAGTTCTTC
CSVRAGGGLTPTYNEQFF
>TRBV5-1|-|-|TRBJ2-2
TGCGCCAGCAATGAGGGGGCGAACACCGGGGAGCTGTTTTTT
CASNEGANTGELFF
>TRBV6-5|-|once|TRBJ1-5
TGTGCCAGCAGTTACGACAGCATAGGGCCCCAGCATTTT
CASSYDSIGPQHF
>TRBV6-7|-|-|TRBJ1-6
TGTGCCAGCAGTTACTCGATTCAGTCACCCCTCCACTTT
CASSYSIQSPLHF
>TRBV9|-|-|TRBJ2-2
TGTGCCAGCAGCGTAGTGGGACTTACCGGGGAGCTGTTTTTT
CASSVVGLTGELFF
>TRBV2|-|-|TRBJ2-3
TGTGCCAGCAGCCACACAGATACGCAGTATTTT
CASSHTDTQYF
>TRBV3-1/TRBV3-2|-|-|TRBJ1-4
TGTGCCAGCAGAGGGACTCTTAATGAAAAACTGTTTTTT
CASRGTLNEKLFF
>TRBV11-2|-|few|TRBJ1-2
TGTGCCAGCAGCTTAGATCCGGGGGGAGGCTACACCTTC
CASSLDPGGGYTF
>TRBV3-1/TRBV3-2|-|-|TRBJ1-1
TGTGCCAGCAGCCCGGGGGGGATTGAAGCTTTCTTT
CASSPGGIEAFF
>TRBV7-9|-|-|TRBJ1-1
TGTGCCAGCAGCTTAGAAGGGGTTCGCGCTTTCTTT
CASSLEGVRAFF
>TRBV18|TRBD1|-|TRBJ1-3
TGTGCCAGCTCACCGACAACAGGGGGCACTGGAAACACCATATATTTT
CASSPTTGGTGNTIYF
>TRBV3-1/TRBV3-2|-|-|TRBJ1-2
TGTGCCAGCAGCCAAGGCGTAGACTATGGCTACACCTTC
CASSQGVDYGYTF
>TRBV4-1|-|-|TRBJ1-1
TGCGCCAGCAGCCAAGATCGCGTGGTGAACACTGAAGCTTTCTTT
CASSQDRVVNTEAFF
>TRBV29-1|-|once|TRBJ1-1
TGCAGCGTTGCCCGAGGGGGCACTGAAGCTTTCTTT
CSVARGGTEAFF
>TRBV2|TRBD1|-|TRBJ1-1
TGTGCCAGCAGTCTCGACAGGGCGAACACTGAAGCTTTCTTT
CASSLDRANTEAFF
>TRBV25-1|-|-|TRBJ1-1
TGTGCCAGCACCGCTAATCAGAACACTGAAGCTTTCTTT
CASTANQNTEAFF
>TRBV24-1|TRBD2|-|TRBJ2-5
TGTGCCACCAGTGACGCCGGGACTAGCGGGGGGGCCGGAGAGACCCAGTACTTC
CATSDAGTSGGAGETQYF
>TRBV6-5|-|-|TRBJ1-5
TGTGCCAGCAACGAAGGCGGGGGACTCAATCAGCCCCAGCATTTT
CASNEGGGLNQPQHF
>TRBV5-6|TRBD1|-|TRBJ1-2
TGTGCCAGCAGCTCCGGGACAGGGATGCGGTTGTTCTATGGCTACACCTTC
CASSSGTGMRLFYGYTF
>TRBV2|TRBD1|-|TRBJ2-3
TGTGCCAGCAAAGGGACAGGGGGCACAGATACGCAGTATTTT
CASKGTGGTDTQYF
>TRBV19|-|-|TRBJ1-6
TGTGCCAGTAGTTTTCAAATTAATTCACCCCTCCACTTT
CASSFQINSPLHF
>TRBV4-1|-|once|TRBJ2-6
TGCGCCAGCAGCCAGACTTCTCCGGGATCCTCCTCTGGGGCCAACGTCCTGACTTTC
CASSQTSPGSSSGANVLTF
>TRBV20-1|-|-|TRBJ2-7
TGCAGTGCCAGGGATAGCTACGAGCAGTACTTC
CSARDSYEQYF
>TRBV7-9|-|-|TRBJ1-1
TGTGCCAGCAGCCCTAGTAGCCGTCTCCCATTGGGTATCGCTGAAGCTTTCTTT
CASSPSSRLPLGIAEAFF
>TRBV5-4|-|-|TRBJ2-2
TGTGCCAGCAGCCGATATCAGGGAACCGGGGAGCTGTTTTTT
CASSRYQGTGELFF
>TRBV10-2|TRBD1|few|TRBJ2-7
TGCGCCAGCAGTGGGGACAGGGCGTACGAGCAGTACTTC
CASSGDRAYEQYF